This T cell receptor beta chain was retrieved from a study of T cells in Graves' hyperthyroidism and ophthalmopathy. Study as a whole: Sampling of peripheral blood happened at initial diagnosis, prior to any treatment. Broader study findings: Blood also held most thyroid clonotypes expanded beyond 0.001. A model of 13 V-J features distinguished ophthalmopathy from stable hyperthyroidism.

Using RNA transcripts as the source, TCR beta CDR3 regions were amplified. Primed by the HTBI set, a first-round RT-PCR was run on the TCR CDR3. One entry per CDR3 protein results from TCRdb running MiXCR on the multiplex PCR reads. The sample lists some 740,000 distinct CDR3 sequences, 14% seen once, with about a tenth in the top ten. Details on this clonotype: Its antigen is as yet unknown.

The CDR3 contains 16 residues. V was pared by 7 bases and J by 4 bases, with 8 bases of the junction left unmatched. CDR1 MNHNS and CDR2 SASEGT come from the germline V gene. Exclusion criteria comprised uncontrolled infection, other autoimmune disease, pregnancy or lactation. This TCR was sampled from a woman between 18 and 29 years old with Graves' hyperthyroidism. Sequenced material: blood. The chain is built from TRBV6-1 and TRBJ2-2, with 11 bases lining up with TRBD1. CDR3 DNA sequence: TGTGCCAGCACCCGAGGGGGGACAGGGGGCACCGGGGAGCTGTTTTTT. It codes for CASTRGGTGGTGELFF.